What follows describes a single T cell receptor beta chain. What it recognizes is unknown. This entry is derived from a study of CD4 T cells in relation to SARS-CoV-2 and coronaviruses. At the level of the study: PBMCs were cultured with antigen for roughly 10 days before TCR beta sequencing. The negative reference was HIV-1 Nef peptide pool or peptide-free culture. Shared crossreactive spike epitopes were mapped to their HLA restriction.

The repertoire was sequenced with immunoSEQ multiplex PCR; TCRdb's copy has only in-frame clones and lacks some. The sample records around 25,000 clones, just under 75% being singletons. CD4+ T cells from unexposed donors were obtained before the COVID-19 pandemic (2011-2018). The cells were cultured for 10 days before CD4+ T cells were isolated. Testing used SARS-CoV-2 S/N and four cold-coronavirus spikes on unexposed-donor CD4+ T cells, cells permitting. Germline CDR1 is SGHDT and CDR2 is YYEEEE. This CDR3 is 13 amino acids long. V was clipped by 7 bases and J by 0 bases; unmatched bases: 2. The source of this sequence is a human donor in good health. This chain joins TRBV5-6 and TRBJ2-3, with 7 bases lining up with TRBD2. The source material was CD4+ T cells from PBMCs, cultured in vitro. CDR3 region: CASGGGSTDTQYF. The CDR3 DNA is TGTGCCAGCGGGGGGGGGAGCACAGATACGCAGTATTTT.